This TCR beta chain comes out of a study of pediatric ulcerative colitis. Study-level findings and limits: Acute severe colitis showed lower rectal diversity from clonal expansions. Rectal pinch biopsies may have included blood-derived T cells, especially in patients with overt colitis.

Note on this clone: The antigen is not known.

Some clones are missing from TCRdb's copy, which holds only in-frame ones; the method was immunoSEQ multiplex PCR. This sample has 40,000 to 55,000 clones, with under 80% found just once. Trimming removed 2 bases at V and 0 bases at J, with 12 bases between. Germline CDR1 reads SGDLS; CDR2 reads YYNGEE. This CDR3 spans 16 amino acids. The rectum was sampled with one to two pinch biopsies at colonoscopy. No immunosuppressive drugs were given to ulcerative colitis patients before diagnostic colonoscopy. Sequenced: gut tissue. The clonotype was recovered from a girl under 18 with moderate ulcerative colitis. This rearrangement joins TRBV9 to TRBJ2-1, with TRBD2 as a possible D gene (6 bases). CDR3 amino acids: CASSVTGLLSYNEQFF. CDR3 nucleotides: TGTGCCAGCAGCGTTACGGGACTCCTCTCCTACAATGAGCAGTTCTTC.